One T cell receptor (beta chain) is described in this entry. These data belong to a study of cytomegalovirus exposure and HLA in healthy donors. PCR employed 60 Vbeta and 13 Jbeta primers. This table comes from immunoSEQ multiplex PCR, and its TCRdb copy is limited to in-frame clones, with some not included. This sample has around 170,000 clones, with around 83% found just once. Trimming removed 4 bases at V and 7 bases at J, with 13 bases between. The CDR3 contains 13 residues. Per the germline V gene, CDR1 is KGHSH and CDR2 is LQKENI. Input material: PBMCs. The receptor was isolated from a woman younger than 30 in good health and CMV-seronegative. This rearrangement joins TRBV18 to TRBJ1-2; D possibly corresponds to TRBD1 (5 bases). The CDR3 is CASSQTDGLGYTF. DNA of the CDR3: TGTGCCAGCTCACAGACAGACGGCCTTGGCTACACCTTC.